Listed below are T cell receptor beta chains from one sample, sequenced in a study of shared clonotypes between healthy human individuals. Sequencing used immunoSEQ multiplex PCR; TCRdb keeps in-frame clones, though not all of them. The profile shows over 400,000 clones, around 80% of them singletons. The sequenced material came from PBMCs. The receptors were sampled from a woman between 40 and 50 years old in good health. Some clones in this sample may be carry-over from other donors' samples. The CDR3 runs from the conserved cysteine through the conserved F or W. Fields, in order: CDR3 protein, CDR3 DNA, D gene, clone size, V gene, J gene. D genes are given only for firm matches. Part of the rows lack a size; the others show once, few, many or a class for expanded clones.

CASSLVGQINYGYTF	TGTGCCAGCAGCTTGGTGGGACAGATTAACTATGGCTACACCTTC	TRBD1	many	TRBV5-4	TRBJ1-2
CASSTGTGFNEQFF	TGTGCCAGCAGCACAGGGACAGGATTTAATGAGCAGTTCTTC	TRBD1	NA	TRBV7-2	TRBJ2-1
CASHPGTSGNHEQYF	TGTGCCAGCCACCCGGGGACTAGCGGGAACCACGAGCAGTACTTC	TRBD2	NA	TRBV7-8	TRBJ2-7
CASSLVVGRPTGEQYF	TGCGCCAGCAGCTTGGTAGTCGGGAGACCCACTGGGGAGCAGTACTTC	NA	NA	TRBV5-1	TRBJ2-7
CSVGVSGNTIYF	TGCAGCGTTGGAGTTTCGGGAAACACCATATATTTT	NA	few	TRBV29-1	TRBJ1-3
CSAAPETQYF	TGCAGTGCCGCCCCGGAGACCCAGTACTTC	NA	NA	TRBV20-1	TRBJ2-5
CASRSSGSGANEQFF	TGTGCCAGCAGATCTAGCGGGAGCGGGGCCAATGAGCAGTTCTTC	TRBD2	NA	TRBV2	TRBJ2-1
CASSHRLAMNTGELFF	TGTGCCAGCAGCCATAGACTAGCGATGAACACCGGGGAGCTGTTTTTT	TRBD2	NA	TRBV7-9	TRBJ2-2
CASSPRTSGAGELFF	TGTGCCAGCAGCCCTAGGACTAGCGGGGCCGGGGAGCTGTTTTTT	TRBD2	NA	TRBV11-3	TRBJ2-2
CSFTGKETQYF	TGCAGTTTTACAGGGAAAGAGACCCAGTACTTC	NA	NA	TRBV20-1	TRBJ2-5
CASSPGTDQETQYF	TGTGCTAGCAGCCCAGGGACAGACCAAGAGACCCAGTACTTC	TRBD1	NA	TRBV7-7	TRBJ2-5
CASSEGGWGQPQHF	TGTGCCAGCAGTGAAGGAGGCTGGGGACAGCCCCAGCATTTT	NA	NA	TRBV6-1	TRBJ1-5
CASTKPDRSQPQHF	TGTGCCAGCACCAAACCGGACAGGAGTCAGCCCCAGCATTTT	TRBD1	NA	TRBV6-6	TRBJ1-5
CASSPLGSRVNYGYTF	TGTGCCAGCAGCCCCCTTGGAAGCAGGGTTAACTATGGCTACACCTTC	NA	NA	TRBV7-9	TRBJ1-2
CASSLAGAGVGNEQYF	TGTGCCAGCAGCTTAGCGGGGGCAGGGGTGGGGAACGAGCAGTACTTC	NA	NA	TRBV7-2	TRBJ2-7
CASSPPGSVRYEQYF	TGTGCCAGCAGTCCTCCGGGATCAGTCCGCTACGAGCAGTACTTC	NA	NA	TRBV6-6	TRBJ2-7
CASSAGVTGELFF	TGTGCCAGCTCAGCGGGCGTCACCGGGGAGCTGTTTTTT	NA	NA	TRBV11-3	TRBJ2-2
CASSSQGDAYNEQFF	TGTGCCAGCAGCTCACAGGGGGATGCCTACAATGAGCAGTTCTTC	TRBD1	few	TRBV9	TRBJ2-1
CASSLGTGDMNTEAFF	TGTGCCAGCAGCTTGGGGACAGGAGACATGAACACTGAAGCTTTCTTT	TRBD1	NA	TRBV5-6	TRBJ1-1
CATSRDSGWQYF	TGTGCCACCAGCAGAGATTCTGGGTGGCAGTACTTC	NA	NA	TRBV15	TRBJ2-7
CASSLQGQVVSYEQYF	TGTGCCAGCAGCCTACAGGGACAGGTCGTCTCCTACGAGCAGTACTTC	TRBD1	NA	TRBV14	TRBJ2-7
CASTGAGNTIYF	TGTGCCAGTACAGGGGCTGGAAACACCATATATTTT	TRBD1	few	TRBV6-5	TRBJ1-3
CASIPTPGTRIF	TGTGCCAGCATCCCCACGCCAGGGACCCGTATCTTC	NA	once	TRBV7-9	TRBJ2-1
CASSLGTGSTGELFF	TGTGCCAGCAGCTTAGGGACAGGGTCGACCGGGGAGCTGTTTTTT	TRBD1	few	TRBV7-9	TRBJ2-2
CASSLGLNTEAFF	TGTGCCAGCAGCTTAGGACTGAACACTGAAGCTTTCTTT	NA	NA	TRBV11-2	TRBJ1-1
CASTPNSLAADTQYF	TGTGCCAGCACCCCAAACTCCCTAGCGGCAGATACGCAGTATTTT	TRBD2	once	TRBV6-5	TRBJ2-3
CASSYSTGTGANVLTF	TGTGCCAGCAGTTACTCGACCGGGACTGGGGCCAACGTCCTGACTTTC	NA	NA	TRBV6-6	TRBJ2-6
CASTLRTDSPLHF	TGTGCCAGCACCCTCAGGACGGATTCACCCCTCCACTTT	NA	many	TRBV11-2	TRBJ1-6
CAWSPKIYEQYF	TGTGCCTGGAGCCCCAAGATCTACGAGCAGTACTTC	NA	NA	TRBV30	TRBJ2-7
CASSGGQTYEQYF	TGTGCCAGCAGTGGAGGACAAACCTACGAGCAGTACTTC	NA	NA	TRBV2	TRBJ2-7
CASSPRTGTGSTEAFF	TGTGCCAGCTCACCTCGGACCGGGACAGGGAGTACTGAAGCTTTCTTT	TRBD1	NA	TRBV18	TRBJ1-1
CASSAPNTDTQYF	TGTGCCAGCAGTGCCCCCAACACAGATACGCAGTATTTT	NA	NA	TRBV28	TRBJ2-3
CASSWTKEWGELFF	TGTGCCAGTAGTTGGACTAAAGAGTGGGGGGAGCTGTTTTTT	NA	NA	TRBV19	TRBJ2-2
CASSSYGSNTGELFF	TGTGCCAGCAGCTCCTACGGTTCGAACACCGGGGAGCTGTTTTTT	NA	NA	TRBV5-4	TRBJ2-2
CASSLLFWRERQETQYF	TGTGCCAGCAGCCTCCTCTTTTGGAGGGAGCGGCAGGAGACCCAGTACTTC	NA	NA	TRBV7-8	TRBJ2-5
CANSLAGGNTGELFF	TGTGCCAACAGTTTAGCGGGAGGGAACACCGGGGAGCTGTTTTTT	TRBD2	NA	TRBV7-2	TRBJ2-2
CASSYGRGRSYNEQFF	TGTGCCAGCAGCTACGGGCGGGGACGCTCCTACAATGAGCAGTTCTTC	NA	once	TRBV7-8	TRBJ2-1
CASSSTVMNTEAFF	TGTGCCAGCAGCTCGACGGTAATGAACACTGAAGCTTTCTTT	NA	NA	TRBV7-8	TRBJ1-1
CASSSTRQGGQRYF	TGTGCCAGCAGCTCCACCCGACAGGGCGGCCAAAGGTACTTC	TRBD1	NA	TRBV11-2	TRBJ2-4
CASSPPGQGWDTF	TGTGCCAGCTCACCACCCGGACAGGGTTGGGACACCTTC	TRBD1	NA	TRBV18	TRBJ1-2
CASLAGGQGRLSYEQFF	TGTGCCAGCCTAGCGGGAGGACAGGGCCGACTTAGTTATGAGCAGTTCTTC	TRBD2	NA	TRBV28	TRBJ2-1
CASSVDGEETQYF	TGTGCCAGCAGCGTAGATGGGGAGGAGACCCAGTACTTC	NA	once	TRBV9	TRBJ2-5
CASSPRPSGGTPQDYEQYF	TGTGCCAGCAGCCCAAGGCCCTCCGGGGGGACTCCCCAAGACTACGAGCAGTACTTC	TRBD2	NA	TRBV9	TRBJ2-7
CASSLETGGLNTEAFF	TGTGCCAGCAGCTTAGAAACAGGGGGCTTGAACACTGAAGCTTTCTTT	TRBD1	NA	TRBV7-2	TRBJ1-1
CASSKTWEQFF	TGTGCCAGCAGTAAGACCTGGGAGCAGTTCTTC	NA	NA	TRBV6-1	TRBJ2-1
CASSLGTGEGYTF	TGTGCCAGCAGCCTAGGGACAGGGGAAGGCTACACCTTC	TRBD1	NA	TRBV28	TRBJ1-2
CASTGTAYGYTF	TGTGCCAGCACTGGGACAGCCTATGGCTACACCTTC	TRBD1	NA	TRBV28	TRBJ1-2
CSVATGAGGSYNEQFF	TGCAGCGTAGCAACAGGGGCGGGAGGGTCCTACAATGAGCAGTTCTTC	TRBD2	NA	TRBV29-1	TRBJ2-1
CASSPPTGVRGEQFF	TGTGCCAGCTCACCACCGACAGGGGTAAGGGGTGAGCAGTTCTTC	TRBD1	NA	TRBV18	TRBJ2-1